This TCR beta chain stems from a study of blood T cell repertoires in COVID-19. Study summary: COVID-19 samples from acute and convalescent phases originated in the United States, Italy and Spain. T cells, B-cell-depleted T cells, or PBMCs supplied cDNA or gDNA.

Between the trimmed V and J ends, which lost 5 bases and 3 bases, there was a span of 10 bases. The CDR3 is 13 residues long. The germline CDR1 and CDR2 sequences are SNHLY and FYNNEI. Per the authors' pipeline: Amplified reference gene primers provided the basis for estimating nucleated cell counts. Sequencing used immunoSEQ multiplex PCR; TCRdb keeps in-frame clones, though not all of them. V and J calls and clone size are copied from that table; D and trimming were computed from the DNA. The table includes around 140,000 clones, approximately 85% detected once. The receptor's source is a man between 65 and 79 years old with acute or convalescent COVID-19. V gene TRBV2 combines with J gene TRBJ1-1, with unresolved D. Input material: peripheral blood. CDR3 amino acids: CASSSSIDTEAFF. For the CDR3, the DNA is TGTGCCAGCAGTTCTAGTATCGACACTGAAGCTTTCTTT.